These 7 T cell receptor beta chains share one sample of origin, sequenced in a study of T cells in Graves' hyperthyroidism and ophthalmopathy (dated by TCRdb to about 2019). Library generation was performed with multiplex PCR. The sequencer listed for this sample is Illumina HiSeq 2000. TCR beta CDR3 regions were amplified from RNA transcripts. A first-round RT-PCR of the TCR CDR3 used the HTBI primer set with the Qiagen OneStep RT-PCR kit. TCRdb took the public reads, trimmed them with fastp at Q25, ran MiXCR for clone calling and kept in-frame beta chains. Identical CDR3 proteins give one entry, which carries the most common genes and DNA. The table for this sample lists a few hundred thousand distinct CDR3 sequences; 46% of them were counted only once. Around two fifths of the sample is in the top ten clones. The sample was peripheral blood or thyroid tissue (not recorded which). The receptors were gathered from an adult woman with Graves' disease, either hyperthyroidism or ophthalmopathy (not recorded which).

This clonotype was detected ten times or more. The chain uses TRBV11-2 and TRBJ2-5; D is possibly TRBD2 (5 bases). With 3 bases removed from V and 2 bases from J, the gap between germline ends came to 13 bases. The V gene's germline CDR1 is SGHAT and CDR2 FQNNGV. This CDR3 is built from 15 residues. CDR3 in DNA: TGTGCCAGCAGCTTCCTAGCAGCCATTCAAGAGACCCAGTACTTC. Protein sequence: CASSFLAAIQETQYF.

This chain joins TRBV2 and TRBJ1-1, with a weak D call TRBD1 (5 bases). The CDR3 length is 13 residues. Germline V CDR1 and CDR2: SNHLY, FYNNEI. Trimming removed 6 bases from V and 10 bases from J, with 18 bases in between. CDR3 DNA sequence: TGTGCCAGCAGATACCGGGACCCATGGGGAGCTTTCTTT. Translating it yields CASRYRDPWGAFF.

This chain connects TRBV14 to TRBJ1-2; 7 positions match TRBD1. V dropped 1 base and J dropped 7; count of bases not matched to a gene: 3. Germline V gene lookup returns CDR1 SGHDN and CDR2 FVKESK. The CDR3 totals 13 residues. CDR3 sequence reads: CASSQAGQSGYTF. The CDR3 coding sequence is TGTGCCAGCAGCCAAGCGGGACAGAGTGGCTACACCTTC.

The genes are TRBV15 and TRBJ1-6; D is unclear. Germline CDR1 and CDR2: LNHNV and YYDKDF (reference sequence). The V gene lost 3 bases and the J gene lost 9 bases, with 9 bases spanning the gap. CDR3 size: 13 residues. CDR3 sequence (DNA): TGTGCCACCAGCAGGAACAGATTTTCACCCCTCCACTTT. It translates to CATSRNRFSPLHF.

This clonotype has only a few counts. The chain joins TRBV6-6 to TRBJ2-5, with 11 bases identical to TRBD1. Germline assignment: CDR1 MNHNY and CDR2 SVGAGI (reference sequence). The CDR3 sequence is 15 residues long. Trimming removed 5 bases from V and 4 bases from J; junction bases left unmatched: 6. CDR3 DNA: TGTGCCAGCAGTCCTGGACAGGGGGCTGGAGAGACCCAGTACTTC. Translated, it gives CASSPGQGAGETQYF.

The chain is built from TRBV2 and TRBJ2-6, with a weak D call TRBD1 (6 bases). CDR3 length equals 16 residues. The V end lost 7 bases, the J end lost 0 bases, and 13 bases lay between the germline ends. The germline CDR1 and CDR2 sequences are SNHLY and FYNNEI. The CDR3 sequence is CASNRDTGSGANVLTF. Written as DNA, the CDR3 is TGTGCCAGCAACAGGGACACCGGCTCTGGGGCCAACGTCCTGACTTTC. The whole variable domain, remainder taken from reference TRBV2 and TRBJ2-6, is EPEVTQTPSHQVTQMGQEVILRCVPISNHLYFYWYRQILGQKVEFLVSFYNNEISEKSEIFDDQFSVERPDGSNFTLKIRSTKLEDSAMYFCASNRDTGSGANVLTFGAGSRLTVL.

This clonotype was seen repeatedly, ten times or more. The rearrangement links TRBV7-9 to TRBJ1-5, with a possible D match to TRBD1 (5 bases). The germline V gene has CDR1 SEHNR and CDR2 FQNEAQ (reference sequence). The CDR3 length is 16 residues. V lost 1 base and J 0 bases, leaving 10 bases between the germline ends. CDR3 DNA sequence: TGTGCCAGCAGCTTAGGCGGGACCGATAGCAATCAGCCCCAGCATTTT. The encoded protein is CASSLGGTDSNQPQHF.